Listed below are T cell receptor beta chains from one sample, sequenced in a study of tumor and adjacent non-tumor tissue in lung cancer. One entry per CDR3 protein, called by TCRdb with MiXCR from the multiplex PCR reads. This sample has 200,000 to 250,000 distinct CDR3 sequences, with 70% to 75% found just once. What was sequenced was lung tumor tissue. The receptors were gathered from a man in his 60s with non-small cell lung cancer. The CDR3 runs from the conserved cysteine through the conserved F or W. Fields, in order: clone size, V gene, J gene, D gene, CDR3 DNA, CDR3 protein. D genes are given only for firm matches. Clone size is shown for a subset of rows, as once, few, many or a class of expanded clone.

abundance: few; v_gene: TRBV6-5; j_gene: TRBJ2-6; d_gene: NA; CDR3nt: TGTGCCAGCAGTAGGAGGACAGCTGGGGCCAACGTCCTGACTTTC; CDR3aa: CASSRRTAGANVLTF
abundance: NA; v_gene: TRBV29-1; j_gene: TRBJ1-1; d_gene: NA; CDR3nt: TGCAGCGTCGCGGGGGCCGGTGAAGCTTTCTTT; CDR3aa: CSVAGAGEAFF
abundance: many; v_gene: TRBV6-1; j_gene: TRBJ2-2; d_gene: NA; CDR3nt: TGTGCCAGCAGTGAACGGAGGGGCTACACCGGGGAGCTGTTTTTT; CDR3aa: CASSERRGYTGELFF
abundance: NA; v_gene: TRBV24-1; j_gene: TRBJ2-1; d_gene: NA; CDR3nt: TGTGCCACCAGTGATAGGACTTCCAGTGTCTACAATGAGCAGTTCTTC; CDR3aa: CATSDRTSSVYNEQFF
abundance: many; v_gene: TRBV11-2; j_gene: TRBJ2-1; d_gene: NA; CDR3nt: TGTGCCAGCAGCTTAGTTCGGGCGGATACGGGTGAGCAGTTCTTC; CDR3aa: CASSLVRADTGEQFF
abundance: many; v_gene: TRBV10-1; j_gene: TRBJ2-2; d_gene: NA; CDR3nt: TGCGCCAGCAGTGAGCGAGGGCAGACGAACACCGGGGAGCTGTTTTTT; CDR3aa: CASSERGQTNTGELFF
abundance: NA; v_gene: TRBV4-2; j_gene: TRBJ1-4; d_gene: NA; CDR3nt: TGTTCCAGCAGCCAAGACGGTCCGTCACGGGCGACTAATGAAAAACTGTTTTTT; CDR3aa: CSSSQDGPSRATNEKLFF
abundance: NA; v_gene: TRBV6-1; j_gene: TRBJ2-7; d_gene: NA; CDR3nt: TGTGCCAGCAAGGGGGACCCCAAGCGGTCCTACGAGCAGTACTTC; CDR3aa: CASKGDPKRSYEQYF
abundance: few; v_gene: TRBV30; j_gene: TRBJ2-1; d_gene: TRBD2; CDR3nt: TGTGCCAGAACTACTAGCGGGTCGAACAATGAGCAGTTCTTC; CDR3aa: CARTTSGSNNEQFF
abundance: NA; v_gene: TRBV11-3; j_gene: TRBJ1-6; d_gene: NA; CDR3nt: TGTGCCAGCAGCCCTAGGAGCACCTATAATTCACTCCTCCACTTT; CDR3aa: CASSPRSTYNSLLHF
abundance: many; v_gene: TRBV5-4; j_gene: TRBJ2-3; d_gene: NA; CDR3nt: TGTGCCAGCAGCTTGGCGGGTGGGGCAGGCACAGATACGCAGTATTTT; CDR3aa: CASSLAGGAGTDTQYF
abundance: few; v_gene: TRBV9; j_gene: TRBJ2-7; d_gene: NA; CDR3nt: TGTGCCAGCAGCGTAGAGGGGGTGAGGTCCGTCAACGAGCAGTACTTC; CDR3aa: CASSVEGVRSVNEQYF
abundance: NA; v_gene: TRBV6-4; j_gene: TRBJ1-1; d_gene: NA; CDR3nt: TGTGCCAGCTGCGAAGGAACAGATGCCACTGAAGCTTTCTTT; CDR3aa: CASCEGTDATEAFF
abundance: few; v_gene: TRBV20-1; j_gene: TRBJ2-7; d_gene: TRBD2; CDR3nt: TGCAGTGCATTTCTAAGCGGGGGGGCCTCCTACGAGCAGTACTTC; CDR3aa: CSAFLSGGASYEQYF
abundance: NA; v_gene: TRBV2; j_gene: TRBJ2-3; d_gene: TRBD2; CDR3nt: TGTGCCAGTAAAGCGGGGGGGAGAGATACGCAGTATTTT; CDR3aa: CASKAGGRDTQYF
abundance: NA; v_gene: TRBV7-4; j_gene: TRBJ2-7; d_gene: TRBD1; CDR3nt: TGTGCCAGTAGGGACAGGCCCCTTTTACTCGAGCAGTACTTC; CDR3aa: CASRDRPLLLEQYF
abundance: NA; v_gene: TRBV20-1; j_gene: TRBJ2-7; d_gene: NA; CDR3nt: TGCAGTGCTCAGAGGGATGAGAGCAAGCAGTATTTC; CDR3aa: CSAQRDESKQYF
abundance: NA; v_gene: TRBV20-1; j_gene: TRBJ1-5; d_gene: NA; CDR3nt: TGCAGTGCTATAGGAGAGACCGGTAGCGGGGTGCCCCAGCATTTT; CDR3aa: CSAIGETGSGVPQHF
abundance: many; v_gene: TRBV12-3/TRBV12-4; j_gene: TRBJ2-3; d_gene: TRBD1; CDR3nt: TGTGCCAGCAAGGGGACAGGGGCTCTTAGCACAGATACGCAGTATTTT; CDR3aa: CASKGTGALSTDTQYF
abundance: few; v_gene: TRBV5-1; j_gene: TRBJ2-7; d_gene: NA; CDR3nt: TGCGCCAGCCACGATGGGCAGACGTACGAGCAGTACTTC; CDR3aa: CASHDGQTYEQYF
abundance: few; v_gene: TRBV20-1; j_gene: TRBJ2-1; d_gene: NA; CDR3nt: TGCAGTGCTAGAGACCCCCGGCCGGGTTACAATGAGCAGTTCTTC; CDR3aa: CSARDPRPGYNEQFF
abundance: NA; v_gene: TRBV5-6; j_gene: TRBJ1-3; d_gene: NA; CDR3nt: TGTGCCAGCAGATCCCTATCCGACAGGTACTGGAACACCATATATTTT; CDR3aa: CASRSLSDRYWNTIYF
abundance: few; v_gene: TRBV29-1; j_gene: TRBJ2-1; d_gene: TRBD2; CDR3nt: TGCAGCGGCGGGGGGACCTACAATGAACAGCTCTTC; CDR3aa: CSGGGTYNEQLF
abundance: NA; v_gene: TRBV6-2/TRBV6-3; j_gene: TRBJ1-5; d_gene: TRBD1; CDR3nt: TGTGGCAGCACCGGGACAGGCAATCAGCCCCAACATTTT; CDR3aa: CGSTGTGNQPQHF
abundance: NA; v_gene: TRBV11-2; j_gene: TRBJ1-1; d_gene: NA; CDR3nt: TGTGCCAGCAGTCCCAGGGCTATGAACACTGAAACTTCCTTT; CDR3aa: CASSPRAMNTETSF
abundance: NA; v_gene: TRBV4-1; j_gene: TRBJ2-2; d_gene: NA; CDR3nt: TGCGCCAGCAGCCAAGGAAGTTACCCGAACACCGGGGAGCTGTTTTTT; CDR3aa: CASSQGSYPNTGELFF
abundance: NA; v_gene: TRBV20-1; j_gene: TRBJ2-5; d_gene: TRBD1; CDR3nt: TGCAGTGCTAGGTCGCCGACAGGGGGTCCCCAGTACTTC; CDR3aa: CSARSPTGGPQYF
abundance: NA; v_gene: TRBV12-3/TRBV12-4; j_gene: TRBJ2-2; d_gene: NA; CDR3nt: TGTGCCAGCAGTGGGACCCGCGGCACCGGGGAGCTGTTTTTT; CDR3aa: CASSGTRGTGELFF
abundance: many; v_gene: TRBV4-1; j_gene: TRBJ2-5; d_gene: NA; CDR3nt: TGCGCCAGCAGCCAACGCGGAGGGGGAGGCCTGCAAGAGACCCAGTACTTC; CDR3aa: CASSQRGGGGLQETQYF
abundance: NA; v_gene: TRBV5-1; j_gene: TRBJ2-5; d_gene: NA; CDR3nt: TGCGCCAGCAGCTCCAGGGGTGGGGAGACCCAGTACTTC; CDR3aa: CASSSRGGETQYF